The 17 T cell receptor beta chains below all came from one sample that was sequenced in a study of blood T cell repertoires in COVID-19. Using immunoSEQ multiplex PCR, the repertoire was profiled, and TCRdb retains in-frame clones only, with some absent. The table records about 180,000 clones, 65% to 90% of them present only once. Source material: peripheral blood. These receptors were obtained from a human donor in a cohort sampled during active COVID-19.

V usage is TRBV23-1 and J usage is TRBJ2-7; 10 bases are shared with TRBD1. TRBV23-1 is known as an ORF, though its function is uncertain. The CDR3 length is 20 residues. Germline trimming cut 1 base from V and 0 bases from J; bases unmatched to any gene: 15. CDR3 nucleotides: TGCGCCAGCAGTCAATTTAGGGACAGGGGCCGAGACGCGAGCTCCTACGAGCAGTACTTC. It codes for CASSQFRDRGRDASSYEQYF.

This clone was seen many times. This chain connects TRBV6-5 to TRBJ1-1; 9 nucleotides align to TRBD1. The CDR3 runs to 16 residues. Germline-derived CDR1 and CDR2 are MNHEY and SVGAGI. Trimming cost V 2 bases and J 5 bases; bases outside gene matches: 9. The CDR3 loop reads CASSYRGTGTNTEAFF. The CDR3 coding sequence is TGTGCCAGCAGTTACAGGGGGACAGGGACGAATACTGAAGCTTTCTTT.

The chain couples TRBV6-2 or TRBV6-3 to TRBJ2-3; 7 bases agree with TRBD2. CDR3 length equals 16 residues. Germline values: CDR1 MNHEY, CDR2 SVGEGT. V shed 0 bases, J shed 2 bases, and the junction held 5 bases outside the gene matches. Here the CDR3 DNA reads TGTGCCAGCAGTTACTCGCAGCGGGGCCCCACAGATACGCAGTATTTT. Encoded protein: CASSYSQRGPTDTQYF.

V gene TRBV18 combines with J gene TRBJ2-1, with 11 bases fitting TRBD2. V gave up 0 bases and J gave up 2 bases; unmatched junction bases: 6. The germline V gene has CDR1 KGHSH and CDR2 LQKENI. There are 18 residues in the CDR3. The CDR3 protein is CASSPPGLAVKTYNEQFF. CDR3 sequence (DNA): TGTGCCAGCTCACCACCGGGACTAGCGGTCAAAACCTACAATGAGCAGTTCTTC.

The chain has TRBV24-1 and TRBJ2-3; a weak D match, TRBD1 (6 bases). The CDR3 sequence is 16 residues long. Per the germline V gene, CDR1 is KGHDR and CDR2 is SFDVKD. V lost 4 bases and J 4 bases, leaving 17 bases between the germline ends. The CDR3 region is CATSETGRKGADTQYF. CDR3 DNA: TGTGCCACCAGTGAAACAGGGAGAAAGGGCGCAGATACGCAGTATTTT.

The gene calls are TRBV20-1 and TRBJ2-1; TRBD2 agrees at 8 bases. The trim removed 6 bases at V and 4 bases at J, leaving 11 bases unmatched. CDR1 is DFQATT, CDR2 SNEGSKA, per germline (reference sequence). The CDR3 extends over 15 amino acids. The CDR3 bases are TGCAGTGCCAGTACCGGGACTAGGGGGTACAATGAGCAGTTCTTC. Translating it yields CSASTGTRGYNEQFF.

The chain joins TRBV9 to TRBJ2-6; maybe TRBD1 (6 bases). Germline V gene sequence: CDR1 SGDLS, CDR2 YYNGEE. The CDR3 length is 17 residues. V lost 3 bases and J 0 bases, leaving 13 bases between the germline ends. CDR3 region: CASSGTAMFSGANVLTF. Written as DNA, the CDR3 is TGTGCCAGCAGCGGGACAGCCATGTTCTCTGGGGCCAACGTCCTGACTTTC.

The CDR3 region is CASSLDGAGGRTDTQYF. CDR3 bases: TGTGCCAGCAGCTTAGATGGAGCGGGGGGGCGCACAGATACGCAGTATTTT. The chain couples TRBV7-2 to TRBJ2-3; the match to TRBD2 covers 10 bases. This CDR3 has 17 residues. The V segment lost 1 base and the J segment 1 base; nucleotides outside the gene matches: 5. Per the germline V gene, CDR1 is SGHTA and CDR2 is FQGNSA.

V gene TRBV6-2 or TRBV6-3 combines with J gene TRBJ1-1; maybe TRBD1 (6 bases). Trimming shortened V by 4 bases and J by 2 bases, and 14 bases separated the two germline ends. This CDR3 is 15 amino acids long. Germline V gives CDR1 MNHEY, CDR2 SVGEGT. CDR3 coding DNA: TGTGCCAGCAGTTTCCCGGACAGACCTAACACTGAAGCTTTCTTT. It encodes CASSFPDRPNTEAFF.

The rearrangement links TRBV28 to TRBJ2-7; 10 bases are shared with TRBD2. Germline V gives CDR1 MDHEN, CDR2 SYDVKM. The CDR3 has 15 amino acids. V dropped 5 bases and J dropped 4; count of bases not matched to a gene: 8. Here the CDR3 reads CASSPELAGLYEQYF. The CDR3, as DNA: TGTGCCAGCAGTCCCGAACTAGCGGGGCTATACGAGCAGTACTTC.

The V and J genes are TRBV5-1 and TRBJ2-7; D is unclear. The CDR3 contains 15 residues. Trimming took 0 bases from V and 2 from J, leaving 12 bases between them. Per germline, CDR1 SGHRS and CDR2 YFSETQ. Here the CDR3 DNA reads TGCGCCAGCAGCTTGGTCGCGACATTGACCTACGAGCAGTACTTC. Protein sequence: CASSLVATLTYEQYF. The entire variable domain, with the rest obtained from reference TRBV5-1 and TRBJ2-7, is as follows: KAGVTQTPRYLIKTRGQQVTLSCSPISGHRSVSWYQQTPGQGLQFLFEYFSETQRNKGNFPGRFSGRQFSNSRSEMNVSTLELGDSALYLCASSLVATLTYEQYFGPGTRLTVT.

This clone was detected only a few times. The chain carries TRBV5-1 and TRBJ1-4; D unclear. The CDR3 length is 14 residues. V lost 5 bases, J lost 1 base, and 9 bases lay in between. Germline CDR1 and CDR2: SGHRS and YFSETQ. In DNA, the CDR3 is TGCGCCAGCAGTCAGGAGGGAACTAATGAAAAACTGTTTTTT. This translates into CASSQEGTNEKLFF.

This chain links TRBV7-8 with TRBJ1-1; D possibly corresponds to TRBD1 (5 bases). Germline V gene sequence: CDR1 SGHVS, CDR2 FQNEAQ. V dropped 3 bases and J dropped 1 base, with 9 bases sitting between them. This CDR3 contains 14 residues. The CDR3 bases are TGTGCCAGCAGCTTTATGACAGCGAACACTGAAGCTTTCTTT. It is translated as CASSFMTANTEAFF.

The chain employs TRBV7-9 and TRBJ2-7, with no clear D. The CDR3 sequence is 11 residues long. Trimming took off 1 base at V and 6 bases at J, with 4 bases between the two ends. Germline values: CDR1 SEHNR, CDR2 FQNEAQ (reference sequence). The CDR3 region has the DNA TGTGCCAGCAGCTTAGAGCTCGAGCAGTACTTC. Translated, it gives CASSLELEQYF.

This chain links TRBV24-1 with TRBJ2-2, with unresolved D. Germline V gives CDR1 KGHDR, CDR2 SFDVKD. The CDR3 has 13 residues. The V end lost 4 bases, the J end lost 6 bases, and 8 bases lay between the germline ends. The CDR3 region is CATSERPAGELFF. The CDR3 DNA sequence: TGTGCCACCAGTGAGCGTCCTGCCGGGGAGCTGTTTTTT.

V is TRBV6-5 and J is TRBJ1-1; tentatively, D is TRBD1 (6 bases). Germline V gene lookup returns CDR1 MNHEY and CDR2 SVGAGI. The length of the CDR3 is 14 residues. With 2 bases removed from V and 2 bases from J, the gap between germline ends came to 9 bases. The CDR3: CASSYGGSNTEAFF. DNA of the CDR3: TGTGCCAGCAGTTACGGGGGCTCCAACACTGAAGCTTTCTTT.

V and J are TRBV25-1 and TRBJ1-1, with 12 nucleotides matching TRBD1. Germline values: CDR1 MGHDK, CDR2 SYGVNS. V shed 5 bases, J shed 7 bases, and the junction held 8 bases outside the gene matches. This CDR3 comprises 15 residues. The DNA for the CDR3 is TGTGCCAGCAGTTCCCCGGGACAGGGGGCATATGAAGCTTTCTTT. This gives the protein CASSSPGQGAYEAFF.